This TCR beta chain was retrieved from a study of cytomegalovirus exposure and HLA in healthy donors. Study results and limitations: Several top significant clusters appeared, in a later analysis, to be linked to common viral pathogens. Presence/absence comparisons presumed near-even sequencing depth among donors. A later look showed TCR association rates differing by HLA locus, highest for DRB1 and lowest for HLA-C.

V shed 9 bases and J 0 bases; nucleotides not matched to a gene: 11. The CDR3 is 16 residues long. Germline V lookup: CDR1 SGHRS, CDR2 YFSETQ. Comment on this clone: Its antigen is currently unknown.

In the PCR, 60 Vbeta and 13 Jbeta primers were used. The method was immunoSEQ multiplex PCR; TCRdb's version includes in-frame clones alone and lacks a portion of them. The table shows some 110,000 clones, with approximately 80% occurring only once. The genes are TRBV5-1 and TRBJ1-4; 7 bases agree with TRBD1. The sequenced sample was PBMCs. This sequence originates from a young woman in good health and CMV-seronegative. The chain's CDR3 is CATRTGIGATNEKLFF. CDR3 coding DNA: TGCGCCACAAGGACAGGAATAGGTGCAACTAATGAAAAACTGTTTTTT.